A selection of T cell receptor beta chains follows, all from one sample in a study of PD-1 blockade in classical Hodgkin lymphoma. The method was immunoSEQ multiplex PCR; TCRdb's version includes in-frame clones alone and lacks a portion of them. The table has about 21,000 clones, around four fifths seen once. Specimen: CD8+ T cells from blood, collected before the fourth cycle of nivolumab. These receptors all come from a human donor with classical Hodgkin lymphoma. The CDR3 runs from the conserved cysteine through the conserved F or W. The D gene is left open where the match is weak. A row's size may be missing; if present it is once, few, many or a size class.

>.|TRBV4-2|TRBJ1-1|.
CASTLIGSPDPEAFF
TGTGCCAGCACCCTCATCGGGAGCCCGGACCCTGAAGCTTTCTTT
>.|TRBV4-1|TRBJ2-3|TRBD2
CASSQAGLGVGDTQYF
TGCGCCAGCAGCCAAGCTGGACTAGGTGTTGGAGATACGCAGTATTTT
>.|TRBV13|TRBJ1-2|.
CASSLGSSNYGYTF
TGTGCCAGCAGCTTAGGGTCCAGCAACTATGGCTACACCTTC
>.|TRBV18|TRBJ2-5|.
CASSPQGWETQYF
TGTGCCAGCTCACCACAGGGTTGGGAGACCCAGTACTTC
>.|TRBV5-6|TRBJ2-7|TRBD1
CASSLEGTGIQYF
TGTGCCAGCAGCTTGGAAGGGACAGGAATTCAGTACTTC
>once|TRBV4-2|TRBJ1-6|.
CASSQERSNTSPLHF
TGTGCCAGCAGCCAAGAAAGATCTAACACTTCACCCCTCCACTTT
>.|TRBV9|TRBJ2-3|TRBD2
CASSEVTSGTDTQYF
TGTGCCAGCAGCGAGGTCACTAGCGGGACAGATACGCAGTATTTT
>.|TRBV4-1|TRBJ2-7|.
CASSQEGFGGEEQYF
TGCGCCAGCAGCCAAGAAGGGTTCGGGGGTGAAGAGCAGTACTTC
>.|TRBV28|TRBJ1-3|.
CASSFRGHPGNTIYF
TGTGCCAGCAGTTTCCGGGGGCATCCTGGAAACACCATATATTTT
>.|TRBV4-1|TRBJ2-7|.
CASSQALTAVSYEQYF
TGCGCCAGCAGCCAAGCTCTTACGGCCGTCTCCTACGAGCAGTACTTC
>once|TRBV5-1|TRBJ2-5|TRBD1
CASSLERGGRETQYF
TGCGCCAGCAGCTTGGAGCGAGGGGGCAGGGAGACCCAGTACTTC
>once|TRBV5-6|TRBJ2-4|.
CASSLADNPLAKNIQYF
TGTGCCAGCAGCTTGGCCGATAACCCTCTAGCCAAAAACATTCAGTACTTC
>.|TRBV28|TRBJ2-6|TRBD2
CASSPLPLGGSTGANVLTF
TGTGCCAGCAGTCCCCTCCCCTTGGGGGGGTCGACTGGGGCCAACGTCCTGACTTTC
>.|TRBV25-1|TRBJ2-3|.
CASSETNIASITDTQYF
TGTGCCAGCAGTGAAACGAACATAGCGAGTATCACAGATACGCAGTATTTT
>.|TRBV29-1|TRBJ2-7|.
CSVLQGYEQYF
TGCAGCGTTCTACAGGGCTACGAGCAGTACTTC
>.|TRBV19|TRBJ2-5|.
CASSTGVYQETQYF
TGTGCCAGTAGTACGGGAGTATACCAAGAGACCCAGTACTTC
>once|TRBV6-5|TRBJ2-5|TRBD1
CASSPGQGIIETQYF
TGTGCCAGCAGCCCGGGACAGGGTATTATAGAGACCCAGTACTTC
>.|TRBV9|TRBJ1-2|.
CASSVEFRGNPSYYGYTF
TGTGCCAGCAGCGTAGAATTTCGGGGGAACCCCTCTTACTATGGCTACACCTTC
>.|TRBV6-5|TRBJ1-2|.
CASSYSASGRNGYTF
TGTGCCAGCAGTTACTCTGCCAGTGGGAGGAATGGCTACACCTTC
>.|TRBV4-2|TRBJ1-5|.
CASSRQPHSNQPQHF
TGTGCCAGCAGCCGGCAGCCGCATAGCAATCAGCCCCAGCATTTT
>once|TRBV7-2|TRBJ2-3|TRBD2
CASSWTSGTSTDTQYF
TGTGCCAGCAGCTGGACTAGCGGCACTAGCACAGATACGCAGTATTTT
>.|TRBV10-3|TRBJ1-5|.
CAISEMFRNNQPQHF
TGTGCCATCAGCGAGATGTTTAGGAACAATCAGCCCCAGCATTTT
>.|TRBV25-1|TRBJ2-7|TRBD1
CASLKKRQGTYEQYF
TGTGCCAGCCTTAAAAAACGACAGGGAACCTACGAGCAGTACTTC
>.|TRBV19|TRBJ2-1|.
CASSIDGNEQFF
TGTGCCAGTAGTATAGATGGGAATGAGCAGTTCTTC
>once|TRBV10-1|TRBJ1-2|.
CASSEGGGRRGGFPYGYTF
TGCGCCAGCAGTGAGGGGGGTGGGCGGCGAGGGGGATTCCCGTATGGCTACACCTTC
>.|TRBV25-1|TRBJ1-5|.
CASSEYWLGYQPQHF
TGTGCCAGCAGTGAATATTGGTTAGGGTATCAGCCCCAGCATTTT
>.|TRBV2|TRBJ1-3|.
CARLRSDLGNTIYF
TGTGCCCGCCTAAGAAGCGACCTAGGAAACACCATATATTTT
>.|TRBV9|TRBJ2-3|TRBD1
CASSDDRATDTQYF
TGTGCCAGCAGCGATGACAGGGCCACAGATACGCAGTATTTT
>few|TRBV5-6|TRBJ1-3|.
CASSRDNSGNTIYF
TGTGCCAGCAGCCGGGACAACTCTGGAAACACCATATATTTT
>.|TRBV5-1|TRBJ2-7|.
CASSFFGNTYEQYF
TGCGCCAGCAGCTTCTTCGGGAACACCTACGAGCAGTACTTC
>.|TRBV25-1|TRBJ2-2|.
CASRVTGELFF
TGTGCCAGCCGAGTCACCGGGGAGCTGTTTTTT
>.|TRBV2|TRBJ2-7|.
CASQDERGSYEQYF
TGTGCCAGCCAGGACGAAAGAGGGTCCTACGAGCAGTACTTC
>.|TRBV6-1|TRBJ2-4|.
CASSYTQVYIQYF
TGTGCCAGCAGTTATACTCAGGTTTACATTCAGTACTTC
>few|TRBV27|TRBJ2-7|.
CASQNRDEQYF
TGTGCCAGCCAGAACAGGGACGAGCAGTACTTC
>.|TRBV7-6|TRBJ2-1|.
CASSLGRGGNEQFF
TGTGCCAGCAGCTTAGGAAGAGGGGGGAATGAGCAGTTCTTC
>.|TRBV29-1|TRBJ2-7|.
CSVEDRLYEQYF
TGCAGCGTTGAGGACCGGCTCTACGAGCAGTACTTC
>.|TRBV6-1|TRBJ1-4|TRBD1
CASSEDRGLEKLFF
TGTGCCAGCAGTGAGGACAGGGGGCTTGAAAAACTGTTTTTT
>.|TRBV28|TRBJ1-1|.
CASSSPLTEAFF
TGTGCCAGCAGTTCCCCTCTAACTGAAGCTTTCTTT
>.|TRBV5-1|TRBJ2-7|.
CASSLEGSSYEQYF
TGCGCCAGCAGCTTGGAGGGGAGCTCCTACGAGCAGTACTTC
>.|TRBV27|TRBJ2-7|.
CASSLQGVYEQYF
TGTGCCAGCAGTCTACAGGGTGTGTACGAGCAGTACTTC
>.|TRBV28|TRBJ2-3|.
CASSFTRGSTDTQYF
TGTGCCAGCAGTTTTACTCGGGGGTCCACAGATACGCAGTATTTT
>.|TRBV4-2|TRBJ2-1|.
CASSPYVGGDNEQFF
TGTGCCAGCAGCCCATACGTCGGGGGCGACAATGAGCAGTTCTTC
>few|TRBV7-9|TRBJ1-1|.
CASSLAGVNTEAFF
TGTGCCAGCAGCTTGGCGGGCGTTAACACTGAAGCTTTCTTT
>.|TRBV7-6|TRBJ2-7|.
CASSPIVPYSYEQYF
TGTGCCAGCAGCCCCATAGTGCCCTACAGCTACGAGCAGTACTTC
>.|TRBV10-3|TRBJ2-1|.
CAISEGLNEQFF
TGTGCCATCAGTGAGGGCCTTAATGAGCAGTTCTTC
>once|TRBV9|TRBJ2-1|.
CASSVVGRVSYNEQFF
TGTGCCAGCAGCGTAGTGGGCAGGGTCTCCTACAATGAGCAGTTCTTC
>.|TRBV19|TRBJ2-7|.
CASSIGTRTPYEQYF
TGTGCCAGTAGTATAGGGACAAGGACTCCTTACGAGCAGTACTTC
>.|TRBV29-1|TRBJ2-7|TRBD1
CSVEDWGQGQYYEQYF
TGCAGCGTTGAAGATTGGGGACAGGGGCAATACTACGAGCAGTACTTC
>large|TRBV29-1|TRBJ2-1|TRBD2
CSVLPAGAIYNEQFF
TGCAGCGTATTACCAGCGGGGGCCATTTACAATGAGCAGTTCTTC
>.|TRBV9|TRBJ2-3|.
CASNSAGPGDTQYF
TGTGCCAGCAATTCTGCGGGGCCCGGGGATACGCAGTATTTT